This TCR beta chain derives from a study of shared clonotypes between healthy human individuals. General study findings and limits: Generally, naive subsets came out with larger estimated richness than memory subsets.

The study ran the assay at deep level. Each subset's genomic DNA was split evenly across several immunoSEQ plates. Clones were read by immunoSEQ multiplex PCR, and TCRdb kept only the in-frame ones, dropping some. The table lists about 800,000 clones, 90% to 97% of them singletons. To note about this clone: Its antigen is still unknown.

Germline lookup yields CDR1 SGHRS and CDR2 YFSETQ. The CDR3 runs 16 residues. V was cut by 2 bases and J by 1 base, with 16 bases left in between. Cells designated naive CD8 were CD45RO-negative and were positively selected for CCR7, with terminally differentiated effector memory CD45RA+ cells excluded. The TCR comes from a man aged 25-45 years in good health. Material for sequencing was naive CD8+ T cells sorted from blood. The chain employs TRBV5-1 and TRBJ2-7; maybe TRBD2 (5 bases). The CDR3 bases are TGCGCCAGCAGCTTCGAGGTGGAGGTAGGATCCTACGAGCAGTACTTC. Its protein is CASSFEVEVGSYEQYF.